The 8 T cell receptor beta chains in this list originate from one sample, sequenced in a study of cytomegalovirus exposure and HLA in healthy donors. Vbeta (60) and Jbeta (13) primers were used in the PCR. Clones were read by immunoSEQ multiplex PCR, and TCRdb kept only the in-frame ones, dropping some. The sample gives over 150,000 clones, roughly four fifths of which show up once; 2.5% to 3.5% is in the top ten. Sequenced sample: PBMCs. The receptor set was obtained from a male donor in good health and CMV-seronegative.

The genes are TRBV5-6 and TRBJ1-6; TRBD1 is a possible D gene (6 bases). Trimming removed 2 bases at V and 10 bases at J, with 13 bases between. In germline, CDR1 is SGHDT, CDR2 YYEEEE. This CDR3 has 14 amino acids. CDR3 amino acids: CASSLQGGGSPLHF. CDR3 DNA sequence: TGTGCCAGCAGCTTACAGGGCGGGGGATCACCCCTCCACTTT.

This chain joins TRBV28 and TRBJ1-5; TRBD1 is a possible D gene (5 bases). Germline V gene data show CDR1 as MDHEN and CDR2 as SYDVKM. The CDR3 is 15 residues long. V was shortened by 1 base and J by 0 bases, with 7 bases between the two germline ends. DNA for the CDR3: TGTGCCAGCAGTTTATTCAGGGATAGCAATCAGCCCCAGCATTTT. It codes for CASSLFRDSNQPQHF.

CDR3 residues: CASSPDIMTNEKLFF. The CDR3 DNA follows: TGTGCCAGCTCACCCGACATAATGACTAATGAAAAACTGTTTTTT. V and J are TRBV18 and TRBJ1-4; no clear D. Looked up from germline, CDR1 is KGHSH and CDR2 is LQKENI. The V gene lost 3 bases and the J gene lost 2 bases, with 10 bases spanning the gap. The CDR3 extends over 15 amino acids.

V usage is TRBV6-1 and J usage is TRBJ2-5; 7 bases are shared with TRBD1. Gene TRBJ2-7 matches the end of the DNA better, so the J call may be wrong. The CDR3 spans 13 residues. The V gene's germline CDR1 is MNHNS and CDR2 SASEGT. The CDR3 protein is CASRTGLPYEQYF. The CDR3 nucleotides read TGTGCCAGCAGGACAGGGCTCCCCTACGAGCAGTACTTC.

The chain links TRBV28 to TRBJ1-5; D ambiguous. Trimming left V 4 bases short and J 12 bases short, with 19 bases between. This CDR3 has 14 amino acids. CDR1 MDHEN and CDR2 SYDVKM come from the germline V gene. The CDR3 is CASSSPTWHPFQHF. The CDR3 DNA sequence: TGTGCCAGCAGTTCCCCCACCTGGCACCCCTTCCAGCATTTT.

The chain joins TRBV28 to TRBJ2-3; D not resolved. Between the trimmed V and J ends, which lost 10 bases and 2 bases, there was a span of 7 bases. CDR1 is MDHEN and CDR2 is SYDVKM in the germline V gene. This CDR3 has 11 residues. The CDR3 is CATYLTDTQYF. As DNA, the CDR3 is TGTGCCACCTACCTCACAGATACGCAGTATTTT.

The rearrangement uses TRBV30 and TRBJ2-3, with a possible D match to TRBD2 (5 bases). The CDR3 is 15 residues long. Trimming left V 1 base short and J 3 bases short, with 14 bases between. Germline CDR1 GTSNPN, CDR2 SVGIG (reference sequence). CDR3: CAWSATGIWTDTQYF. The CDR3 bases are TGTGCCTGGAGTGCCACCGGGATCTGGACAGATACGCAGTATTTT.

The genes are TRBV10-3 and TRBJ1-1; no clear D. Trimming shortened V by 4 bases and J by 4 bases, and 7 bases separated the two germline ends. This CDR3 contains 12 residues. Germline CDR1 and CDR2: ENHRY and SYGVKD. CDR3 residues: CAISAGGTEAFF. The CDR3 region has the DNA TGTGCCATCAGTGCGGGAGGCACTGAAGCTTTCTTT.